This TCR beta chain was obtained from a study of cytomegalovirus exposure and HLA in healthy donors. Those who donated were healthy bone marrow donors. The CDR3 extends over 13 amino acids. Germline CDR1 and CDR2: MNHEY and SVGAGI. As for this clone: One end of the junction is discordant with germline, which a read error may explain.

Use of 60 Vbeta and 13 Jbeta primers characterized the PCR. This table comes from immunoSEQ multiplex PCR, and its TCRdb copy is limited to in-frame clones, with some not included. This repertoire shows approximately 300,000 clones, 84% found once; its top ten account for roughly 2%. This TCR came from a woman aged 40 to 55 in good health and CMV-seropositive. Sequencing used PBMCs. The chain employs TRBV6-5 and TRBJ2-6, with a tentative D call TRBD1 (5 bases). The chain's CDR3 is CASSPSGANGLTF. The CDR3 coding sequence is TGTGCCAGCAGCCCATCTGGGGCCAACGGCCTGACTTTC.